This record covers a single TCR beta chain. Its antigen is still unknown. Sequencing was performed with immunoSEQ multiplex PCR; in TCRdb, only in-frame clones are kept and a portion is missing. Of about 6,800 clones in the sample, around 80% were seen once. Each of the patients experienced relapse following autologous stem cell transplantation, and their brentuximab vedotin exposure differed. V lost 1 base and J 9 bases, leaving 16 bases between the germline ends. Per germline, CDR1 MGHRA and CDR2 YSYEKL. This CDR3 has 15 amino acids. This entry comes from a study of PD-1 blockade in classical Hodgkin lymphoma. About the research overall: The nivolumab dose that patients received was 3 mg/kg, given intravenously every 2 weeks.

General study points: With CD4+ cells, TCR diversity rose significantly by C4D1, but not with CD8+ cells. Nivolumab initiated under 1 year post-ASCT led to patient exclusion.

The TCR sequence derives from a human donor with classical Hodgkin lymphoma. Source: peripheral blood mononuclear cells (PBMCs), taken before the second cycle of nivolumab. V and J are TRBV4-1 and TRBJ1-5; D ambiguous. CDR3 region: CASSQGDGALTPQHF. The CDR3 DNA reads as TGCGCCAGCAGCCAAGGAGACGGCGCTTTAACGCCCCAGCATTTT.